The 32 T cell receptor beta chains listed next were all sequenced from one sample in a study of blood T cell repertoires in COVID-19. Generated by immunoSEQ multiplex PCR, the TCRdb table keeps only in-frame clones and is missing some. Among tens of thousands of clones listed, 92% were seen once. Sequenced input: peripheral blood. The source is an older woman with active COVID-19.

The chain uses TRBV14 and TRBJ2-5; 11 bases match TRBD2. The J segment lost 5 bases and the V segment lost 4 bases, leaving 12 bases of the junction unmatched. This CDR3 is 17 amino acids long. Germline-derived CDR1 and CDR2 are SGHDN and FVKESK. The CDR3 loop is CASSPRETSGDEETQYF. CDR3 coding DNA: TGTGCCAGCAGCCCCCGGGAGACTAGCGGGGATGAGGAGACCCAGTACTTC.

Notes on this clone: The junction departs from the called germline gene at one end, perhaps through a read error. The J gene is TRBJ2-7, the V gene TRBV18, with D tentatively TRBD1 (6 bases). The CDR3 is 14 residues long. CDR1 is KGHSH and CDR2 is LQKENI in the germline V gene. The CDR3: CASSPRQDNYEQYF. The CDR3 nucleotides read TGTGCCAGCTCCCCACGACAGGACAACTACGAGCAGTACTTC.

The V gene is TRBV19, the J gene TRBJ1-2, with 12 bases identical to TRBD1. With 6 bases clipped from V and 4 bases from J, the junction kept 12 bases outside the gene matches. Germline values: CDR1 LNHDA, CDR2 SQIVND (reference sequence). The length of the CDR3 is 17 residues. CDR3 nucleotides: TGTGCCAGTAGCAGGTCGGGACAGGGGGCTTCTGGCTATGGCTACACCTTC. Translating gives CASSRSGQGASGYGYTF.

The V gene is TRBV18, the J gene TRBJ1-5, with D perhaps matching TRBD1 (6 bases). CDR3 size: 14 residues. Trimming removed 8 bases at V and 5 bases at J, with 16 bases between. Looked up from germline, CDR1 is KGHSH and CDR2 is LQKENI. In nucleotides, the CDR3 is TGTGCCAGCCGGGGGGCCACGGGGGATCAGCCCCAGCATTTT. It codes for CASRGATGDQPQHF.

This sequence joins TRBV24-1 and TRBJ2-1; 9 bases are a match to TRBD2. V lost 2 bases to trimming and J lost 1 base; unmatched junction nucleotides: 2. The CDR3 is 16 residues long. Germline V gives CDR1 KGHDR, CDR2 SFDVKD. This chain's CDR3 is CATSDYLAGSYNEQFF. In nucleotides, the CDR3 is TGTGCCACCAGTGATTATCTAGCGGGGTCCTACAATGAGCAGTTCTTC.

The CDR3: CARDSGGARGYTF. The CDR3 DNA reads as TGTGCTAGGGATAGCGGGGGGGCGCGTGGCTACACCTTC. This chain connects TRBV7-7 to TRBJ1-2, with D tentatively TRBD1 (6 bases). CDR1 is SSHAT and CDR2 is FNYEAQ in the germline V gene (reference sequence). There are 13 residues in the CDR3.

This clone was picked up one time. The rearrangement joins TRBV7-9 to TRBJ2-1, with 9 bases that match TRBD2. The V gene end was trimmed by 1 base and the J gene end by 2 bases; junction bases not matched to a gene: 3. Germline CDR1 is SEHNR and CDR2 is FQNEAQ (reference sequence). CDR3 length: 16 residues. For the CDR3, the DNA is TGTGCCAGCAGCTTAGGACTAGCGGCCACCTACAATGAGCAGTTCTTC. This sequence encodes CASSLGLAATYNEQFF.

In this sample, this clone turned up once. V usage is TRBV6-5 and J usage is TRBJ1-6; 8 nucleotides line up with TRBD1. Germline lookup yields CDR1 MNHEY and CDR2 SVGAGI. Trimming took 0 bases from V and 10 from J; bases not matched to a gene: 5. The CDR3 runs to 15 residues. Here the CDR3 reads CASSYSGRGPSPLHF. The CDR3 nucleotides are TGTGCCAGCAGTTACTCCGGCAGGGGGCCGTCACCCCTCCACTTT.

This chain uses TRBV29-1 with TRBJ2-4; 7 bases fit TRBD1. The trim removed 7 bases at V and 0 bases at J, leaving 6 bases unmatched. CDR1 is SQVTM, CDR2 ANQGSEA, per germline. This CDR3 region has 14 residues. CDR3 protein: CSAKQGLAKNIQYF. DNA of the CDR3: TGCAGCGCAAAACAGGGGCTAGCCAAAAACATTCAGTACTTC. Looking up the rest from reference TRBV29-1 and TRBJ2-4 gives the full variable domain: SAVISQKPSRDICQRGTSLTIQCQVDSQVTMMFWYRQQPGQSLTLIATANQGSEATYESGFVIDKFPISRPNLTFSTLTVSNMSPEDSSIYLCSAKQGLAKNIQYFGAGTRLSVL.

Concerning this clone: The sample holds other DNA sequences that translate to the same CDR3. The CDR3 coding sequence is TGTGCCAGCAGCTTGGCGGGGGGGACCTACGAGCAGTACTTC. Translating it yields CASSLAGGTYEQYF. The chain combines TRBV5-4 with TRBJ2-7; 8 nucleotides line up with TRBD2. The length of the CDR3 is 14 residues. V was pared by 0 bases and J by 2 bases, with 1 base of the junction left unmatched. Germline CDR1 is SGHNT and CDR2 is YYREEE (reference sequence).

The chain recombines TRBV5-1 with TRBJ2-7; a weak D match, TRBD1 (6 bases). V dropped 1 base and J dropped 6 bases, with 11 bases sitting between them. CDR3 length: 13 amino acids. The germline CDR1 and CDR2 sequences are SGHRS and YFSETQ. The CDR3 sequence: CASSLTGTGEQYF. As DNA, the CDR3 is TGCGCCAGCAGCTTGACAGGGACCGGCGAGCAGTACTTC. The whole variable domain, filled in from reference TRBV5-1 and TRBJ2-7, reads KAGVTQTPRYLIKTRGQQVTLSCSPISGHRSVSWYQQTPGQGLQFLFEYFSETQRNKGNFPGRFSGRQFSNSRSEMNVSTLELGDSALYLCASSLTGTGEQYFGPGTRLTVT.

The chain carries TRBV7-2 and TRBJ1-4; D gene ambiguous. V was trimmed by 4 bases and J by 0 bases, leaving 6 bases between them. The germline V gene has CDR1 SGHTA and CDR2 FQGNSA. CDR3 length: 14 amino acids. CDR3 sequence reads: CASSSYTTNEKLFF. The DNA of the CDR3 is TGTGCCAGCAGCTCCTATACAACTAATGAAAAACTGTTTTTT.

J is TRBJ1-1 and V is TRBV5-6; no reliable D call. Trimming took off 2 bases at V and 5 bases at J, with 16 bases between the two ends. The CDR3 totals 15 residues. Germline CDR1 is SGHDT and CDR2 is YYEEEE. The CDR3 reads CASSFTRRRDTEAFF. In nucleotides, the CDR3 is TGTGCCAGCAGCTTCACCCGCCGGAGGGATACTGAAGCTTTCTTT.

The chain combines TRBV24-1 with TRBJ2-7, with D maybe TRBD2 (5 bases). The CDR3 runs to 13 residues. CDR1 is KGHDR, CDR2 SFDVKD, per germline. V lost 4 bases and J 7 bases, leaving 13 bases between the germline ends. CDR3 in amino acids: CATSERYPGEQYF. In DNA, the CDR3 is TGTGCCACCAGTGAGAGGTACCCGGGGGAGCAGTACTTC.

The J gene is TRBJ2-1, the V gene TRBV2; 11 positions match TRBD1. This CDR3 comprises 14 residues. J gave up 8 bases and V 6 bases, and 6 bases lay outside the gene matches. From germline, CDR1 is SNHLY and CDR2 FYNNEI. CDR3 sequence: CASSGTGGWDEQFF. CDR3 nucleotides: TGTGCCAGCAGCGGGACAGGGGGGTGGGATGAGCAGTTCTTC.

This chain joins TRBV18 and TRBJ2-5; D unresolved. With 1 base removed from V and 0 bases from J, the gap between germline ends came to 9 bases. The CDR3 has 15 amino acids. CDR1 and CDR2 from the germline V gene are KGHSH and LQKENI. The CDR3 bases are TGTGCCAGCTCACCACAGAACCAGGACCAAGAGACCCAGTACTTC. It specifies CASSPQNQDQETQYF.

This chain joins TRBV5-4 and TRBJ2-3; 8 nucleotides match TRBD2. This CDR3 contains 17 residues. Germline CDR1 and CDR2: SGHNT and YYREEE (reference sequence). After removal of 3 bases from V and 3 bases from J, the junction contained 12 bases not matched to a gene. In DNA form, the CDR3 reads TGTGCCAGCAGCTCATGGCCGGGGGGGGGCCTTACAGATACGCAGTATTTT. This codes for CASSSWPGGGLTDTQYF.

V usage is TRBV27 and J usage is TRBJ1-3; TRBD1 aligns across 8 bases. The CDR3 contains 15 residues. V lost 8 bases and J lost 2; bases outside the gene matches: 8. Germline V lookup: CDR1 MNHEY, CDR2 SMNVEV (reference sequence). The CDR3 reads CASRPSDRAGNTIYF. The CDR3, as DNA: TGTGCCAGCCGACCCTCGGACAGGGCTGGAAACACCATATATTTT.

As to this clone: Different DNA sequences within this sample yield the same CDR3. The J gene is TRBJ2-1, the V gene TRBV5-1, with 8 positions matching TRBD2. This CDR3 region has 14 residues. The germline V gene has CDR1 SGHRS and CDR2 YFSETQ. Losses at the gene ends were 0 bases for V and 6 bases for J; bases not matched to a gene: 2. CDR3 nucleotides: TGCGCCAGCAGCTTGGTTGCGGGGGGCAATGAGCAGTTCTTC. Protein sequence: CASSLVAGGNEQFF.

The CDR3 region has the DNA TGTGCCAGCAGTGAAGCCCTGGGCGGAGGACAAGAGACCCAGTACTTC. It is translated as CASSEALGGGQETQYF. This rearrangement joins TRBV6-1 to TRBJ2-5, with a tentative D call TRBD2 (5 bases). Per the germline V gene, CDR1 is MNHNS and CDR2 is SASEGT. The CDR3 spans 16 residues. The V end was cut by 0 bases, the J end by 2 bases, with 13 bases between.

V is TRBV19 and J is TRBJ1-1; 9 bases align to TRBD1. The CDR3 sequence is 14 residues long. CDR1 is LNHDA, CDR2 SQIVND, per germline (reference sequence). Germline trimming cut 5 bases from V and 4 bases from J; bases unmatched to any gene: 5. The CDR3 bases are TGTGCCAGTAGTCAGAGACAGGGGGGCACTGAAGCTTTCTTT. It specifies CASSQRQGGTEAFF.

V usage is TRBV5-4 and J usage is TRBJ2-7; D perhaps matches TRBD2 (5 bases). The germline V gene encodes CDR1 SGHNT and CDR2 YYREEE (reference sequence). The V and J ends lost 4 bases and 2 bases respectively, with 16 bases between them. The CDR3 loop spans 15 amino acids. The CDR3 DNA reads TGTGCCAGCAGCCCGCGGGCAGAGAAACCCTACGAGCAGTACTTC. Its translation: CASSPRAEKPYEQYF.

This clone was counted a single time. V and J are TRBV27 and TRBJ1-1; no firm D call. Germline CDR1 reads MNHEY; CDR2 reads SMNVEV (reference sequence). V was cut by 5 bases and J by 0 bases, with 13 bases left in between. The CDR3 spans 15 residues. The CDR3 is CASSPERHMNTEAFF. The DNA for the CDR3 is TGTGCCAGCAGTCCCGAAAGACACATGAACACTGAAGCTTTCTTT.

The rearrangement links TRBV4-1 to TRBJ2-2, with D unresolved. Germline-derived CDR1 and CDR2 are MGHRA and YSYEKL. V lost 0 bases, J lost 4 bases, and 9 bases lay in between. This CDR3 contains 15 residues. In DNA form, the CDR3 reads TGCGCCAGCAGCCAAGATTGGCTGCCCACCGGGGAGCTGTTTTTT. Protein sequence: CASSQDWLPTGELFF.

The gene calls are TRBV28 and TRBJ2-1; 9 bases fit TRBD2. Germline V CDR1 and CDR2: MDHEN, SYDVKM. This CDR3 has 13 amino acids. The J segment lost 7 bases and the V segment lost 8 bases, leaving 6 bases of the junction unmatched. Here the CDR3 reads CASGTSGRNEQFF. The CDR3 DNA reads as TGTGCCAGCGGTACTAGCGGGCGTAATGAGCAGTTCTTC.

The table lists this clone with a count of one. The chain uses TRBV9 and TRBJ1-1, with TRBD1 as a possible D gene (6 bases). V lost 3 bases to trimming and J lost 2 bases, with 14 bases between them. Per germline, CDR1 SGDLS and CDR2 YYNGEE. The CDR3 has 15 amino acids. The CDR3 DNA is TGTGCCAGCAGCGCCAAGGGGGACGGTAACACTGAAGCTTTCTTT. It is translated as CASSAKGDGNTEAFF.

The chain has TRBV13 and TRBJ1-3, with TRBD1 matching 9 bases. From germline, CDR1 is PRHDT and CDR2 FYEKMQ (reference sequence). This CDR3 has 19 amino acids. Trimming took 4 bases from V and 4 from J; bases not matched to a gene: 17. In nucleotides, the CDR3 is TGTGCCAGCAGCTCCACCTGGATTGACAGGGGGGCTAGGGGAAACACCATATATTTT. Amino acids: CASSSTWIDRGARGNTIYF.

This sequence joins TRBV28 and TRBJ1-3; possibly TRBD1 for D (5 bases). This CDR3 is 15 amino acids long. Germline assignment: CDR1 MDHEN and CDR2 SYDVKM. Trimming took 4 bases from V and 1 from J, leaving 11 bases between them. CDR3 in amino acids: CASSYDGTSGNTIYF. The CDR3 nucleotides read TGTGCCAGCAGTTATGACGGGACTTCTGGAAACACCATATATTTT. The full variable domain, in which reference TRBV28 and TRBJ1-3 provide the parts outside the CDR3, is DVKVTQSSRYLVKRTGEKVFLECVQDMDHENMFWYRQDPGLGLRLIYFSYDVKMKEKGDIPEGYSVSREKKERFSLILESASTNQTSMYLCASSYDGTSGNTIYFGEGSWLTVV.

This chain links TRBV10-3 with TRBJ2-7; weak D call: TRBD1 (6 bases). Per germline, CDR1 ENHRY and CDR2 SYGVKD. Trimming stripped 0 bases from V and 7 bases from J, with 13 bases between. The CDR3 has 14 residues. CDR3 sequence (DNA): TGTGCCATCAGTGAGTCACAGGGTGCCCGGGAGCAGTACTTC. It codes for CAISESQGAREQYF.

J is TRBJ2-3 and V is TRBV7-8; the D is unclear. The CDR3 contains 14 residues. Between the trimmed V and J ends, which lost 1 base and 2 bases, there was a span of 7 bases. Germline-derived CDR1 and CDR2 are SGHVS and FQNEAQ. The CDR3 sequence is CASSLGLVTDTQYF. DNA for the CDR3: TGTGCCAGCAGCTTAGGGCTAGTCACAGATACGCAGTATTTT. Full variable domain (missing parts from reference TRBV7-8 and TRBJ2-3): GAGVSQSPRYKVAKRGQDVALRCDPISGHVSLFWYQQALGQGPEFLTYFQNEAQLDKSGLPSDRFFAERPEGSVSTLKIQRTQQEDSAVYLCASSLGLVTDTQYFGPGTRLTVL.

This clone has just a few counts. The chain has TRBV5-6 and TRBJ2-2; D call uncertain. Germline CDR1 SGHDT, CDR2 YYEEEE. The CDR3 extends over 12 amino acids. The germline V and J ends were trimmed by 3 bases and 6 bases, with 6 bases remaining between them. CDR3 amino acids: CASSWSSGELFF. The CDR3 coding sequence is TGTGCCAGCAGCTGGAGCTCCGGGGAGCTGTTTTTT.

This clone has more than one count but fewer than ten. The V call is TRBV5-1, the J call TRBJ2-7; the match to TRBD2 covers 7 bases. This CDR3 spans 15 amino acids. Losses at the gene ends were 0 bases for V and 2 bases for J; bases not matched to a gene: 5. The germline CDR1 and CDR2 sequences are SGHRS and YFSETQ. The chain's CDR3 is CASSLASSGPYEQYF. The CDR3 region has the DNA TGCGCCAGCAGCTTGGCCTCTAGCGGCCCCTACGAGCAGTACTTC.